The source of this T cell receptor beta chain is a study of early T cells in non-severe SARS-CoV-2 infection. Using its own MiXCR run on the 5' RACE reads, TCRdb lists one record per CDR3 protein. The sample comprises around 26,000 distinct CDR3 sequences, 4.5% to 5.5% of which are singletons, and approximately 3.8% rests with the top ten. This clonotype appeared a few times. This CDR3 comprises 13 residues. Germline CDR1 reads LNHNV; CDR2 reads YYDKDF (reference sequence). Trimming took off 0 bases at V and 4 bases at J, with 7 bases between the two ends. This rearrangement joins TRBV15 to TRBJ2-7; D not resolved. The receptor was isolated from an adult who was a healthcare worker with PCR-confirmed SARS-CoV-2 infection or an uninfected control (not recorded which). Sequencing was performed on whole blood. The CDR3 DNA reads as TGTGCCACCAGCAGAGATCAATGGTACGAGCAGTACTTC. This codes for CATSRDQWYEQYF.